Sequencing of this T cell receptor beta chain was carried out in a study of sequential checkpoint blockade in melanoma. Study background: Patients were randomized 1:1 to nivolumab-then-ipilimumab or ipilimumab-then-nivolumab first-line. Both treatment sequences were followed by maintenance nivolumab.

Measured with immunoSEQ multiplex PCR; TCRdb has only the in-frame clones, and not every one. This table holds about 15,000 clones, 70% to 85% found once. Germline V gives CDR1 MGHRA, CDR2 YSYEKL. The CDR3 has 12 residues. Between the trimmed V and J ends, which lost 8 bases and 8 bases, there was a span of 12 bases. Treatment in this sample: randomized to nivolumab then ipilimumab (arm A) or the reverse (arm B). DNA-damaging chemotherapy had not been given to any patient beforehand. Sorted cells were live CD3+CD8+, lacking CD19 and CD56, from PBMCs. The chain joins TRBV4-1 to TRBJ1-4; D gene unclear. The source material was CD8+ T cells sorted from blood (inferred from file names), sampled from a patient given nivolumab and ipilimumab in sequence. This clonotype was obtained from a human donor with melanoma. CDR3 sequence: CASHAGGEKLFF. The CDR3 DNA follows: TGCGCCAGCCACGCCGGAGGGGAAAAACTGTTTTTT.